This T cell receptor beta chain was profiled in a study of cytomegalovirus exposure and HLA in healthy donors. General study findings and limits: In vitro experiments confirmed that a few CMV-associated chains were specific for CMV antigens. The classifier was said to identify cytomegalovirus status with high specificity and sensitivity. Researchers catalogued 164 TCR beta chains as cytomegalovirus-associated.

As to this clone: What it binds is unknown.

Clones were read by immunoSEQ multiplex PCR, and TCRdb kept only the in-frame ones, dropping some. The sample comprises about 54,000 clones, roughly 89% of which are singletons, and 8.4% rests with the top ten. There are 18 residues in the CDR3. Trimming cost V 4 bases and J 6 bases, with 30 bases left between them. Germline V gene data show CDR1 as GTSNPN and CDR2 as SVGIG (reference sequence). The chain couples TRBV30 to TRBJ1-2, with TRBD1 as a possible D gene (5 bases). Input material: PBMCs. This receptor was taken from a woman under 30 in good health and CMV-seropositive. Here the CDR3 reads CAWKGGTGDRAFSHGYTF. The CDR3, as DNA: TGTGCCTGGAAAGGTGGAACGGGGGACCGCGCTTTTTCTCATGGCTACACCTTC. Full variable domain (rest looked up from reference TRBV30 and TRBJ1-2): SQTIHQWPATLVQPVGSPLSLECTVEGTSNPNLYWYRQAAGRGLQLLFYSVGIGQISSEVPQNLSASRPQDRQFILSSKKLLLSDSGFYLCAWKGGTGDRAFSHGYTFGSGTRLTVV.